This record looks at one T cell receptor (beta chain) sequence and its context. This sample also contains other DNA sequences that code for the same CDR3. These data originate in a study of T cell changes during pregnancy in multiple sclerosis. Sequenced by immunoSEQ multiplex PCR; TCRdb stores in-frame clones only, minus some. This table has tens of thousands of clones, less than 95% appearing once. CDR3 length equals 13 residues. Trimming stripped 5 bases from V and 2 bases from J, with 10 bases between. Germline V gives CDR1 SGHTA, CDR2 FQGNSA. The chain couples TRBV7-2 to TRBJ2-7; TRBD1 is a possible D gene (6 bases). The clonotype comes from a female donor in good health, enrolled as a control in a pregnancy study. The sequenced sample was peripheral blood, obtained in the third trimester of pregnancy. The CDR3 spells CASSLRGTYEQYF. DNA of the CDR3: TGTGCCAGCAGCCTCAGGGGAACCTACGAGCAGTACTTC. The variable domain in full, with the rest retrieved from reference TRBV7-2 and TRBJ2-7, is GAGVSQSPSNKVTEKGKDVELRCDPISGHTALYWYRQSLGQGLEFLIYFQGNSAPDKSGLPSDRFSAERTGGSVSTLTIQRTQQEDSAVYLCASSLRGTYEQYFGPGTRLTVT.